This T cell receptor (beta chain) was captured by sequencing in a study of blood T cell repertoires in COVID-19. Study as a whole: From the United States, Italy and Spain came samples of acute and convalescent COVID-19. PBMCs, B-cell-depleted T cells, or T cells provided the cDNA or gDNA that made up the material.

Authors' processing steps: By means of reference gene primer amplification, nucleated cell counts were estimated. Sequencing used immunoSEQ multiplex PCR; TCRdb keeps in-frame clones, though not all of them. From that table come the V and J calls and clone size; the DNA was used to work out D and trimming. The sample lists 150,000 to 200,000 clones; approximately 85% were seen once. The CDR3 has 15 amino acids. Material: peripheral blood. The sequence came from a woman aged 80 or over with acute or convalescent COVID-19. The chain recombines TRBV21-1 with TRBJ1-2; the table names TRBD1, a call not compared with the DNA. TRBV21-1 is given as a pseudogene. CDR3 DNA: TGTGCCAGCAGCTCCCCCCGGGACAGGGGGCTCGGCTACACCTTC. Its translation: CASSSPRDRGLGYTF.